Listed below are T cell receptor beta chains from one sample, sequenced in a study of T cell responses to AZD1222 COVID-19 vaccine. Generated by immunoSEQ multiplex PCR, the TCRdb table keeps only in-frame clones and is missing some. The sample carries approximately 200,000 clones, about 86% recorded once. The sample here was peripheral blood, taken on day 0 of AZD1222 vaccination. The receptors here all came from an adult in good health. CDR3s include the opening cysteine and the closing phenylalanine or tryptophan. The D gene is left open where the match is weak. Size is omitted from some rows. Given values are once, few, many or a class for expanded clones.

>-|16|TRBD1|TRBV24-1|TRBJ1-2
TGTGCCACCAGTGACGGGCGGTCGGGGACAGCCTATGGCTACACCTTC
CATSDGRSGTAYGYTF
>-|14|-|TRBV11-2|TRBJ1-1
TGTGCCAGCAGCTTAGATACGGGGAACACTGAAGCTTTCTTT
CASSLDTGNTEAFF
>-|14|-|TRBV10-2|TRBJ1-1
TGCGCCAGCAGTGAGTCGACAGCGAACACTGAAGCTTTCTTT
CASSESTANTEAFF
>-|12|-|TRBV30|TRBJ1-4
TGTGCCTGGAGCAGACCCGGGGAAAAACTGTTTTTT
CAWSRPGEKLFF
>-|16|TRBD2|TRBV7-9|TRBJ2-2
TGTGCCAGCAGCTTTTCCCGGGGGGGCCGGACCGGGGAGCTGTTTTTT
CASSFSRGGRTGELFF
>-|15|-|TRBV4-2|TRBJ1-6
TGTGCCAGCAGCCCGACGGAGAGGTCGAGTTCACCCCTCCACTTT
CASSPTERSSSPLHF
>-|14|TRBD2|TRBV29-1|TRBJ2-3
TGCAGCGTGGGACTAGCGGGGGATCCAGATACGCAGTATTTT
CSVGLAGDPDTQYF
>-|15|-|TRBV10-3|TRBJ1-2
TGTGCCAGCCAAACGTCAGATAAAGTTCGGGGTGGCTACACCTTC
CASQTSDKVRGGYTF
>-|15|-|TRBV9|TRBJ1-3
TGTGCCAGCACCAGGGACATGCTCTCTGGAAACACCATATATTTT
CASTRDMLSGNTIYF
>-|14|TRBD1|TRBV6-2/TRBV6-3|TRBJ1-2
TGTGCCAGCAGCCGAACAGGGGCCCACTATGGCTACACCTTC
CASSRTGAHYGYTF
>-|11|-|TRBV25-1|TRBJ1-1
TGTGCCAGCAGCTCAGGAGGAGAAGCTTTCTTT
CASSSGGEAFF
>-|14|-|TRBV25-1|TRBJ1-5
TGTGCCAGCAGTGAATTTTATAGCAATCAGCCCCAGCATTTT
CASSEFYSNQPQHF
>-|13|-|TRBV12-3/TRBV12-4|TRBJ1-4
TGTGCCAGCAGTTTGACAGGCTTTGAAAAACTGTTTTTT
CASSLTGFEKLFF
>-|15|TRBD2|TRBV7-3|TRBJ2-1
TGTGCCAGCAGTTCACTAGCGGGGAGCTACAATGAGCAGTTCTTC
CASSSLAGSYNEQFF
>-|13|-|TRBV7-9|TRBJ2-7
TGTGCCAGCAGCGTCGGGGGCCCCTACGAGCAGTACTTC
CASSVGGPYEQYF
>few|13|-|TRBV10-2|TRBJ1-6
TGCGCCAGCAGTGACAGACGGAATTCACCCCTCCACTTT
CASSDRRNSPLHF
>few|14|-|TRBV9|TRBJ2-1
TGTGCCAGCAGCGTAGATGGGGGGTTAGAAGAGCAGTTCTTC
CASSVDGGLEEQFF
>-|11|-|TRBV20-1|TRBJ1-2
TGCAGTGCTAGAGTTGGATATGGCTACACCTTC
CSARVGYGYTF
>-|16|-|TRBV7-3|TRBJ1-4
TGTGCCAGCAGCTACCTCGGACGGGAAGTAATGAGTAAACTGTTTTTT
CASSYLGREVMSKLFF
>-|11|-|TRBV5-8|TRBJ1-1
TGTGCCAGCAGCCGGAGCACTGAAGCTTTCTTT
CASSRSTEAFF
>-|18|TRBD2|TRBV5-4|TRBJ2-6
TGTGCCAGCAGCTTAGGAGCGGGGGGACTCCCGGGGGCCAACGTCCTGACTTTC
CASSLGAGGLPGANVLTF
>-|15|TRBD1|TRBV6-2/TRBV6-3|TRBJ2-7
TGTGCCAGCAGTTACTCGATGGGGACAGTCTACGAGCAGTACTTC
CASSYSMGTVYEQYF
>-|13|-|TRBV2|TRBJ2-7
TGTGCCAGCAGTAAGGGGGAATTAGACGAGCAGTACTTC
CASSKGELDEQYF
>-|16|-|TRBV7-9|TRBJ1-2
TGTGCCAGCAGCTTAATGGGCGGAACTGCTAACTATGGCTACACCTTC
CASSLMGGTANYGYTF
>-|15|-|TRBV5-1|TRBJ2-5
TGCGCCAGCAGCTTGGGTAATTCCTTCCAAGAGACCCAGTACTTC
CASSLGNSFQETQYF